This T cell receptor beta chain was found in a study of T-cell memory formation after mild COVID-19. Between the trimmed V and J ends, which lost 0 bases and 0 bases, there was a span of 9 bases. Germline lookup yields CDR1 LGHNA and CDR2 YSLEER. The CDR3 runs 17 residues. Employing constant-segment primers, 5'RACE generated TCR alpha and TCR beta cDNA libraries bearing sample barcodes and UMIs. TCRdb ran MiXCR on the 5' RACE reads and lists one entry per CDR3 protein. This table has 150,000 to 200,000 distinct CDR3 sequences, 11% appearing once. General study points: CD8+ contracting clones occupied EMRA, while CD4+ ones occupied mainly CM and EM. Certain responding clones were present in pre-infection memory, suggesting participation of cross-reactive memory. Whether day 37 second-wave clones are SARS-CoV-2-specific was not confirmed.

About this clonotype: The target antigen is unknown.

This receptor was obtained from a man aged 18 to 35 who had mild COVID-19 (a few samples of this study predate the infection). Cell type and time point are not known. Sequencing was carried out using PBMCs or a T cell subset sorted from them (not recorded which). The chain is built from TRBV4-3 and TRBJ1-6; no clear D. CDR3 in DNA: TGCGCCAGCAGCCAAGATGGCCAGAGCTCCTATAATTCACCCCTCCACTTT. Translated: CASSQDGQSSYNSPLHF.